Below are 6 T cell receptor beta chains sequenced from a single sample in a study of blood T cell repertoires in COVID-19 (dated by TCRdb to about 2020). The library came from the immunoSEQ multiplex PCR assay. Entries here come from immuneACCESS through TCRdb and include only in-frame sequences with V and J called. Some clones fail to appear in such tables; in the studies checked, an unresolved V gene covers under half of the shortfall, and the cause of the remainder is unknown. Across this sample there are approximately 170,000 clones, with roughly four fifths seen only once. The ten largest clones add up to approximately 8% of the sample. The sequenced sample consisted of peripheral blood. These TCRs come from a woman aged 70-85 years with COVID-19, enrolled during active disease.

The chain carries TRBV24-1 and TRBJ1-1, with D unresolved. The germline V gene has CDR1 KGHDR and CDR2 SFDVKD. V lost 3 bases, J lost 7 bases, and 11 bases lay in between. This CDR3 comprises 13 residues. CDR3 in amino acids: CATSDPLSVEAFF. DNA for the CDR3: TGTGCCACCAGTGATCCTCTCTCGGTTGAAGCTTTCTTT.

The chain couples TRBV6-2 or TRBV6-3 to TRBJ2-2; 8 nucleotides align to TRBD1. Trimming at V came to 4 bases and at J to 6 bases, leaving 4 bases not matched to a gene. The CDR3 consists of 14 residues. Germline CDR1 and CDR2: MNHEY and SVGEGT. The CDR3 DNA reads TGTGCCAGCAGTTCCCAGGGGGCGGCCGGGGAGCTGTTTTTT. This sequence encodes CASSSQGAAGELFF.

The chain recombines TRBV28 with TRBJ2-7; possibly TRBD2 for D (5 bases). There are 12 residues in the CDR3. Between the trimmed V and J ends, which lost 6 bases and 10 bases, there was a span of 16 bases. Germline V gene sequence: CDR1 MDHEN, CDR2 SYDVKM. The CDR3 loop reads CASRSLGLPQYF. CDR3 nucleotides: TGTGCCAGCAGATCTCTTGGACTGCCCCAGTACTTC.

The rearrangement joins TRBV29-1 to TRBJ1-1; D possibly corresponds to TRBD1 (6 bases). Germline V gene lookup returns CDR1 SQVTM and CDR2 ANQGSEA. The CDR3 consists of 13 residues. V was pared by 7 bases and J by 0 bases, with 12 bases between. The CDR3 nucleotides read TGCAGCGATAGGACAGTCATGAACACTGAAGCTTTCTTT. Its translation: CSDRTVMNTEAFF.

The genes are TRBV7-6 and TRBJ2-2, with D tentatively TRBD1 (6 bases). From germline, CDR1 is SGHVS and CDR2 FNYEAQ. Trimming stripped 3 bases from V and 2 bases from J, with 13 bases between. This CDR3 has 16 residues. As DNA, the CDR3 is TGTGCCAGCAGCTTTTCTGGGGGCCTTAACACCGGGGAGCTGTTTTTT. It specifies CASSFSGGLNTGELFF.

This chain connects TRBV7-4 to TRBJ1-5; TRBD1 is a possible D gene (6 bases). There are 17 residues in the CDR3. The germline V and J ends were trimmed by 7 bases and 0 bases, with 19 bases remaining between them. Germline CDR1 and CDR2: SGHVT and SQSDAQ. The CDR3 nucleotides read TGTGCCAGCAAGGGGGGGAAGCATGGTTTTAGCAATCAGCCCCAGCATTTT. This gives the protein CASKGGKHGFSNQPQHF.